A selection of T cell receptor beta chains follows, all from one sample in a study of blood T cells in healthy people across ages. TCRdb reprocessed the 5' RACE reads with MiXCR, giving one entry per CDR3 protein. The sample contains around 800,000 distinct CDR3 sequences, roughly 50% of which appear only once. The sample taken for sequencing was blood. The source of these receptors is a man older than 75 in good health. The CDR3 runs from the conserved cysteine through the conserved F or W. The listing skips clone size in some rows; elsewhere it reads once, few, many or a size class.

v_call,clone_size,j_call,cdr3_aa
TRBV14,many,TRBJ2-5,CASSQESPNRGQGTQYF
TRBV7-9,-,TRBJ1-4,CASSHRETNEKLFF
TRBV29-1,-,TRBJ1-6,CSVESGVDSPLHF
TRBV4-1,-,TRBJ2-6,CASTNRGGGADVLTF
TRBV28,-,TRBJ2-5,CASSSPQGAGQETQYF
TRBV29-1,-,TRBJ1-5,CSVEGTGVGQPQHF
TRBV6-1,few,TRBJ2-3,CASSKAGLAGAGRYAYF
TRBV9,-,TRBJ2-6,CASSPRTSGGSGANVLTF
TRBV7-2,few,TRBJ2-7,CASSLELGLGGRGEQYF
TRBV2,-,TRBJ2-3,CASSFQGTKPLTDTQYF
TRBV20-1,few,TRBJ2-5,CSAILAVKSETQYF
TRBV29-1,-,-,CSVVWWVQKQETQFF
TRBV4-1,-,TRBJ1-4,CASSQGTGATNEKLFF
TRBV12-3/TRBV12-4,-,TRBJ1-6,CASSQTGFGSPLHF
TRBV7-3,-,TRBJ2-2,CASSLMRSRTTGELFF
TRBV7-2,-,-,CASSGGYNEQYF
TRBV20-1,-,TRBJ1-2,CSARVEGSFYGYTF
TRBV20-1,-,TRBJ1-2,CSAREGQGDYGYTF
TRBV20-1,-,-,CSARSERGDQGTQYF
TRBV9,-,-,CASSVRANRESYEQYF
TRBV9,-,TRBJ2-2,CASSVRAQNTGELFF
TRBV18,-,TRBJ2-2,CASSPVVGTGDTGELFF
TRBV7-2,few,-,CASSWGGREQYF
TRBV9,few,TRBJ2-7,CASSVGLAGEEQYF
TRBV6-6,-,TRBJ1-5,CASNRISGNQPQHF
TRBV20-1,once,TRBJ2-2,CSAYIREKGNTGELFF
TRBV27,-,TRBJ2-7,CASSPRQTTGGEYF
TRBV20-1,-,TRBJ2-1,CSASSGRANEQFF
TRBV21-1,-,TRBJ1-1,CASSKSLQGFGTEAFF
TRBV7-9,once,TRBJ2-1,CASSSLRGSHNEQFF
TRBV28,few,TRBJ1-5,CASSPEDLYSNQPQHF
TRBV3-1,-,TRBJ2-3,CASSQGIGQLHRYASF
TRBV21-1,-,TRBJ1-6,CALAGSQEPRSYNSPLHF
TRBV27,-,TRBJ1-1,CASSLGRSMNTEAFF
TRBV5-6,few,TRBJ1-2,CASSTGQGATVYGYTF
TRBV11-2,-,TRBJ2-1,CAISLASSYNEQFF
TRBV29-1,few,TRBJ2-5,CSVEVGTQETQYF
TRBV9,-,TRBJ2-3,CASSVAGVGADTQYF
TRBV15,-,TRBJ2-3,CATSRGAGMRTDTQYF
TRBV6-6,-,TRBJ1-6,CASRTLSTGSPLHF
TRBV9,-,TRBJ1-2,CASSVAPRSQGASYGYTF
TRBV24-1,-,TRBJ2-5,CATSDPGPGQETQYF
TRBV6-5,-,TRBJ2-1,CASREQYNEQFF
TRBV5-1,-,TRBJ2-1,CASSSRGAGVNEQFF
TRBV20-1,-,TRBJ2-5,CSATQTSQETQYF
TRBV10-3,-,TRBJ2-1,CAISDLQGASYNEQFF
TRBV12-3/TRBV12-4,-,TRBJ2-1,CASRAGVSSYHEQFF
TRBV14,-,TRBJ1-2,CASSREELVPGYTF